This T cell receptor beta chain was sequenced for a study of CXCR3-negative and CXCR3-positive naive CD8 T cells. 5' RACE with UMI labels generated the TRB cDNA libraries. TCRdb reprocessed the 5' RACE reads, keeping one entry per CDR3 protein, no DNA. The sample data list approximately 49,000 distinct CDR3 sequences. This CDR3 contains 13 residues. Per the germline V gene, CDR1 is MNHEY and CDR2 is SVGAGI. J is TRBJ1-1 and V is TRBV6-5. The sequenced sample consisted of memory CD8+ T cells from blood. This receptor was taken from a human donor in good health. Some clones in this sample may be carry-over from other donors' samples. CDR3: CASTIRVGAEAFF.